Sequencing of this T cell receptor (beta chain) was carried out in a study of blood T cell repertoires in COVID-19. Background on the study: COVID-19 samples from acute and convalescent phases originated in the United States, Italy and Spain.

The V end lost 3 bases, the J end lost 1 base, and 11 bases lay between the germline ends. The CDR3 length is 15 residues. Germline-derived CDR1 and CDR2 are SEHNR and FQNEAQ (reference sequence). The table came from immunoSEQ multiplex PCR; TCRdb's copy has only in-frame clones and leaves some out. The sample includes 300,000 to 400,000 clones, just over 85% seen only once; the top ten take approximately 4%. Participants were aged about 18 to 89 years from around 24 US areas. The sample taken for sequencing was PBMCs or T cells enriched from blood (not recorded which). The clonotype was recovered from a woman between 40 and 50 years old with acute COVID-19. This sequence joins TRBV7-9 and TRBJ2-3; the D gene is possibly TRBD1 (6 bases). The DNA of the CDR3 is TGTGCCAGCAGCTTGTTGGGACATCGCACAGATACGCAGTATTTT. Amino acid sequence: CASSLLGHRTDTQYF.